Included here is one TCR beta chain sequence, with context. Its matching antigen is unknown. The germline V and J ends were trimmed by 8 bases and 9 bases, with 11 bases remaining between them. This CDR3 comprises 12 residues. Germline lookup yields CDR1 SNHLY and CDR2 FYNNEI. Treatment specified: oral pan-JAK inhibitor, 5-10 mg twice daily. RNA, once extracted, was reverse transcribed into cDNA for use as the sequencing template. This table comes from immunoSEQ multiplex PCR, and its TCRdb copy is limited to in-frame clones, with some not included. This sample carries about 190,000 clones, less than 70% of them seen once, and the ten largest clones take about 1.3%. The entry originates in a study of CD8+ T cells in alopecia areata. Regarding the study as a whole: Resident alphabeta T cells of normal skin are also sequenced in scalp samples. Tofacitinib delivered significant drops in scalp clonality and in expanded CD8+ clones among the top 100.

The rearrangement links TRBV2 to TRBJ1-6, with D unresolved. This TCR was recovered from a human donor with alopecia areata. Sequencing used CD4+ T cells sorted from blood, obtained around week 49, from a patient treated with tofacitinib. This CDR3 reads CASRGVGSPLHF. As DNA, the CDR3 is TGTGCCAGCCGTGGTGTAGGTTCACCCCTCCACTTT. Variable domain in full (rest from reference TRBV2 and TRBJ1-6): EPEVTQTPSHQVTQMGQEVILRCVPISNHLYFYWYRQILGQKVEFLVSFYNNEISEKSEIFDDQFSVERPDGSNFTLKIRSTKLEDSAMYFCASRGVGSPLHFGNGTRLTVT.